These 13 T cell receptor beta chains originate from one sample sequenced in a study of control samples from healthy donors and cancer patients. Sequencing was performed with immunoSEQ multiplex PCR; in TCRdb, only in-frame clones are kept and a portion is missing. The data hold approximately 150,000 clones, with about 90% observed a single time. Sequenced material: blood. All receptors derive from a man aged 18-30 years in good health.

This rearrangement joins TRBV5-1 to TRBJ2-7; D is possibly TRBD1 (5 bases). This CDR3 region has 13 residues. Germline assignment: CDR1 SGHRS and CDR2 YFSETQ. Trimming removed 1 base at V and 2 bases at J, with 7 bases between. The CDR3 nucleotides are TGCGCCAGCAGCTTGCAGGGTACCTACGAGCAGTACTTC. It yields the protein CASSLQGTYEQYF.

CDR3 nucleotide sequence: TGTGCCAGCAGCCGTACCGGGACAGGAAACATTCAGTACTTC. It translates to CASSRTGTGNIQYF. The J gene is TRBJ2-4, the V gene TRBV14, with 8 bases identical to TRBD1. CDR3 length: 14 amino acids. V gave up 4 bases and J gave up 6 bases; unmatched junction bases: 5. Germline values: CDR1 SGHDN, CDR2 FVKESK.

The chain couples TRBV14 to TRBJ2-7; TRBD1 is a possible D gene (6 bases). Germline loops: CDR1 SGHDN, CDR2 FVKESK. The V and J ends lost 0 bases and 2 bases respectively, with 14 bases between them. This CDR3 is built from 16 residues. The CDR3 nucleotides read TGTGCCAGCAGCCAAGAGGTCAGGGGCCCTACCTACGAGCAGTACTTC. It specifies CASSQEVRGPTYEQYF.

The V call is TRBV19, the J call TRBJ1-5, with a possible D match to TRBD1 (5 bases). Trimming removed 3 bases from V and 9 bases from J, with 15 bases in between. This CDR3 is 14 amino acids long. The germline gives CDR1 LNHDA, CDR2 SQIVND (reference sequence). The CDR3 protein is CASSIASGTGPQHF. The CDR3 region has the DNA TGTGCCAGTAGTATCGCCTCAGGGACCGGGCCCCAGCATTTT.

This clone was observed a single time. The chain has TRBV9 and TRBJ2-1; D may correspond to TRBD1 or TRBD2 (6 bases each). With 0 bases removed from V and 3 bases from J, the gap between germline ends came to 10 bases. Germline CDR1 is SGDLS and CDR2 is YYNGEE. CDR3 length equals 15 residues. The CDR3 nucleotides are TGTGCCAGCAGCGTAGCAGGGGAGGTCTACAATGAGCAGTTCTTC. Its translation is CASSVAGEVYNEQFF.

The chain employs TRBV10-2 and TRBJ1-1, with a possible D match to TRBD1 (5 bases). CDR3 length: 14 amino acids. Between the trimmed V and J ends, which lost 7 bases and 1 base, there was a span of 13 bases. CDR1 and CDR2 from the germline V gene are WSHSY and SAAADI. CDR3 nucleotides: TGCGCCAGCAAGATAGCAGGGTCGAACACTGAAGCTTTCTTT. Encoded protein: CASKIAGSNTEAFF.

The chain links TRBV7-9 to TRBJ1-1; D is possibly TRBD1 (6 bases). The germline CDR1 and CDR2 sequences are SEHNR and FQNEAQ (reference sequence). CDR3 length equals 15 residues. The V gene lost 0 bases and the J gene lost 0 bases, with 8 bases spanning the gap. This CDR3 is CASSLAGTLNTEAFF. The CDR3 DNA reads TGTGCCAGCAGCTTAGCGGGGACATTGAACACTGAAGCTTTCTTT.

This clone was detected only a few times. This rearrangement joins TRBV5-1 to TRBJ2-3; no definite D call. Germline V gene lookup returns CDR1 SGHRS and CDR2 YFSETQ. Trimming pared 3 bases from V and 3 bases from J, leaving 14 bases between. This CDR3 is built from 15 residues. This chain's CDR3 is CASSYQTNPTDTQYF. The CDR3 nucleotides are TGCGCCAGCAGCTATCAGACCAACCCGACAGATACGCAGTATTTT. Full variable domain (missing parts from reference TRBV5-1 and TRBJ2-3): KAGVTQTPRYLIKTRGQQVTLSCSPISGHRSVSWYQQTPGQGLQFLFEYFSETQRNKGNFPGRFSGRQFSNSRSEMNVSTLELGDSALYLCASSYQTNPTDTQYFGPGTRLTVL.

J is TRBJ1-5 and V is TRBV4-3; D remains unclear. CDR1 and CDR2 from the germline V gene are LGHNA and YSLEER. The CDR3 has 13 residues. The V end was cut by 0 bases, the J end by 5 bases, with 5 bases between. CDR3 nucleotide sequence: TGCGCCAGCAGCCAAGATCCGTATCAGCCCCAGCATTTT. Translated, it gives CASSQDPYQPQHF.

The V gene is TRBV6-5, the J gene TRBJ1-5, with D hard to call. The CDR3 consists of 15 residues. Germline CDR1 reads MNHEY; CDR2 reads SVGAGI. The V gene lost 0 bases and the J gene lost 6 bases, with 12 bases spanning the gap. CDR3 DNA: TGTGCCAGCAGTTACTCGTCGGGGAATGGTCAGCCCCAGCATTTT. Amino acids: CASSYSSGNGQPQHF.

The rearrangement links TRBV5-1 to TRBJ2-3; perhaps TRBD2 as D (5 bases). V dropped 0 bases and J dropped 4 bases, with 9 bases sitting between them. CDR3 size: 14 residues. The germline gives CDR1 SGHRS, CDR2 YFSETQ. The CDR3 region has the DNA TGCGCCAGCAGCTTGGGGGAGTCCGCAGATACGCAGTATTTT. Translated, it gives CASSLGESADTQYF. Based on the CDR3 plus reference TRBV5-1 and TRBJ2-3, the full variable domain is KAGVTQTPRYLIKTRGQQVTLSCSPISGHRSVSWYQQTPGQGLQFLFEYFSETQRNKGNFPGRFSGRQFSNSRSEMNVSTLELGDSALYLCASSLGESADTQYFGPGTRLTVL.

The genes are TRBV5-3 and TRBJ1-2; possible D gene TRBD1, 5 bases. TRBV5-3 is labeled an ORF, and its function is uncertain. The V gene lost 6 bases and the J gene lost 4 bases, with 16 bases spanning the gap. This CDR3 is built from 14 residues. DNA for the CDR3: TGTGCCAGAACCCCGACCGGGACCTTCTATGGCTACACCTTC. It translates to CARTPTGTFYGYTF.

The CDR3: CASSYLGRNNQPQHF. The CDR3 nucleotides read TGTGCCAGCAGTTACTTGGGGCGGAACAATCAGCCCCAGCATTTT. The chain recombines TRBV6-2 or TRBV6-3 with TRBJ1-5, with D perhaps TRBD1 (5 bases). V was pared by 1 base and J by 3 bases, with 10 bases between. There are 15 residues in the CDR3. Germline V lookup: CDR1 MNHEY, CDR2 SVGEGT.